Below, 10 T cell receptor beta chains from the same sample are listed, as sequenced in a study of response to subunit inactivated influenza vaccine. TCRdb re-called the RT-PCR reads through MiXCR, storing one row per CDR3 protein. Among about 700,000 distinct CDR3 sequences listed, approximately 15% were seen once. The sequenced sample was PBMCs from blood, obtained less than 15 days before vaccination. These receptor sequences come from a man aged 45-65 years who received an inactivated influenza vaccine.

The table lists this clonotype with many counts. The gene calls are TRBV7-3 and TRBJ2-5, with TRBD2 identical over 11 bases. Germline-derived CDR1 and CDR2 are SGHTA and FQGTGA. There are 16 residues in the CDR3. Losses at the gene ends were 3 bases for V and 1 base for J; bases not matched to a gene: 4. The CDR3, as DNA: TGTGCCAGCAGCTTGCACGGGACTAGCGGCCAAGAGACCCAGTACTTC. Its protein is CASSLHGTSGQETQYF. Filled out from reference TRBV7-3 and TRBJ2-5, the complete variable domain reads GAGVSQTPSNKVTEKGKYVELRCDPISGHTALYWYRQSLGQGPEFLIYFQGTGAADDSGLPNDRFFAVRPEGSVSTLKIQRTERGDSAVYLCASSLHGTSGQETQYFGPGTRLLVL.

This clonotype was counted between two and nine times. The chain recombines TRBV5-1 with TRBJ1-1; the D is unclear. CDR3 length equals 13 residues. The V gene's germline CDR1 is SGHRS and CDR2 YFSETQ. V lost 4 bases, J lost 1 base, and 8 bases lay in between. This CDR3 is CASSIRQNTEAFF. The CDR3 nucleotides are TGCGCCAGCAGCATCAGACAGAACACTGAAGCTTTCTTT.

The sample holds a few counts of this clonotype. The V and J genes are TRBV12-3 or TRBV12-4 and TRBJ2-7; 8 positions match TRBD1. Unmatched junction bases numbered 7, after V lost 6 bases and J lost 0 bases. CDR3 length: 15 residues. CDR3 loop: CASRTGQASSYEQYF. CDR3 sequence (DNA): TGTGCCAGCAGAACGGGACAGGCCAGCTCCTACGAGCAGTACTTC.

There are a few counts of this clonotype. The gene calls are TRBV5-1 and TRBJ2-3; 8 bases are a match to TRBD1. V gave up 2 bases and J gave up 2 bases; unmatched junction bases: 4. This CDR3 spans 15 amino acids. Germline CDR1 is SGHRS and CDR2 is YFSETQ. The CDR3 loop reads CASSFGQGPTDTQYF. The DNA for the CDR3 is TGCGCCAGCAGCTTCGGACAGGGCCCCACAGATACGCAGTATTTT.

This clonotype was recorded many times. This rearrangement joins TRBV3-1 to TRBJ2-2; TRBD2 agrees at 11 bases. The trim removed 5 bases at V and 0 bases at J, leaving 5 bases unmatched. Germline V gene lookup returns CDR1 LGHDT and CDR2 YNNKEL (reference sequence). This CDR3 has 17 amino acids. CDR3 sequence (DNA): TGTGCCAGCAGCAGGACTAGCGGGTTCGCGAACACCGGGGAGCTGTTTTTT. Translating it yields CASSRTSGFANTGELFF.

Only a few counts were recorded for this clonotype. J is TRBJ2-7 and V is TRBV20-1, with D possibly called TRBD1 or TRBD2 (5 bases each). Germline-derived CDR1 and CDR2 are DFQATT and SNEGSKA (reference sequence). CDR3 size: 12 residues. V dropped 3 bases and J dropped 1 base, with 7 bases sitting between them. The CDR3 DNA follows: TGCAGTGCTAGTGGGGGTTCCTACGAGCAGTACTTC. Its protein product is CSASGGSYEQYF.

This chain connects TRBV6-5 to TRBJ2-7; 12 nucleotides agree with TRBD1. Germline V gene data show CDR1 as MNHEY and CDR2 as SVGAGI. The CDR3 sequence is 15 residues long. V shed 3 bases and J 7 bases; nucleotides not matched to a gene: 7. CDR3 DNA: TGTGCCAGCAGTTATCAGGGACAGGGGGCGCGGGAGCAGTACTTC. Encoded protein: CASSYQGQGAREQYF.

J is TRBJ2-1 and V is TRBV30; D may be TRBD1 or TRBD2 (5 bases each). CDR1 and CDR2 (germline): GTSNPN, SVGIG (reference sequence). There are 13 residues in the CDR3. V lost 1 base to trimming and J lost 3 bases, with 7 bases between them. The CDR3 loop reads CAWSGGFYNEQFF. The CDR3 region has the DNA TGTGCCTGGAGTGGGGGGTTCTACAATGAGCAGTTCTTC.

The CDR3 sequence is CSAGTGDQPQHF. In DNA, the CDR3 is TGCAGTGCGGGGACAGGAGATCAGCCCCAGCATTTT. The chain recombines TRBV20-1 with TRBJ1-5; 8 positions agree with TRBD1. CDR1 is DFQATT, CDR2 SNEGSKA, per germline (reference sequence). The CDR3 is 12 residues long. The J segment lost 5 bases and the V segment lost 6 bases, leaving 3 bases of the junction unmatched.

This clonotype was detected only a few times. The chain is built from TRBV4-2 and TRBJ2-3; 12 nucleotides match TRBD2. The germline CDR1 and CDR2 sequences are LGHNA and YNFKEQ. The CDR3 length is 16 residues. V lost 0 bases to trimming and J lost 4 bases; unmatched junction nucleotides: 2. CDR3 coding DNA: TGTGCCAGCAGCCAAGAGACTAGCGGGAGTGCAGATACGCAGTATTTT. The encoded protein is CASSQETSGSADTQYF.